This T cell receptor beta chain was profiled in a study of a mutant IDH1 vaccine in newly diagnosed glioma. Study in general: The sex distribution of treated patients was approximately 62% male and about 38% female, with a mean age of around 40 years. Patients had received radiotherapy, temozolomide, or both previously, most receiving both.

Profiling relied on immunoSEQ multiplex PCR, and the TCRdb table lists in-frame clones only, not all of them. This table holds 20,000 or so clones, approximately 85% found once. Time point indicated: baseline, week 1 (first vaccination visit). Treatment described: pre-vaccination baseline after standard-of-care therapy. Only a few counts were recorded for this clone. What it recognizes is unknown. This CDR3 has 14 amino acids. Germline lookup yields CDR1 SEHNR and CDR2 FQNEAQ (reference sequence). Trimming stripped 1 base from V and 5 bases from J, with 11 bases between. General study findings and limits: Vaccine-induced immune responses occurred in 93.3% of patients.

The chain joins TRBV7-9 to TRBJ1-1, with D perhaps matching TRBD1 (5 bases). This TCR was recovered from a man in his forties with glioma. The sequencing here drew on PBMCs, taken from a glioma patient treated with radiotherapy, temozolomide or both. The CDR3 is CASSLDAGRTEAFF. Written as DNA, the CDR3 is TGTGCCAGCAGCTTAGATGCAGGGAGGACTGAAGCTTTCTTT.